What follows are 5 T cell receptor beta chains derived from one specimen sequenced in a study of blood T cell repertoires in COVID-19. TCRdb keeps only in-frame clones here, not all; method: immunoSEQ multiplex PCR. Of about 170,000 clones in the sample, around 90% were seen once. Sequencing input: peripheral blood. The receptor set was obtained from a young man with COVID-19, enrolled during active disease.

This rearrangement joins TRBV27 to TRBJ1-1; D might be TRBD1 (6 bases). Germline CDR1 MNHEY, CDR2 SMNVEV (reference sequence). The V end was cut by 0 bases, the J end by 4 bases, with 12 bases between. CDR3 length: 15 residues. The CDR3 DNA reads TGTGCCAGCAGTTTATCACTAACAGGGCGCACTGAAGCTTTCTTT. The encoded protein is CASSLSLTGRTEAFF.

The chain has TRBV3-1 (or the pseudogene TRBV3-2) and TRBJ2-1, with 10 bases fitting TRBD2. V dropped 4 bases and J dropped 7; count of bases not matched to a gene: 10. The length of the CDR3 is 16 residues. CDR1 is LGHDT and CDR2 is YNNKEL in the germline V gene (reference sequence). The CDR3 sequence: CASSLSGRGSENEQFF. CDR3 coding DNA: TGTGCCAGCAGCCTCAGCGGGAGGGGGTCGGAAAATGAGCAGTTCTTC.

This clone was observed a few times. This chain joins TRBV7-9 and TRBJ2-7; tentatively, D is TRBD1 (5 bases). Trimming took off 4 bases at V and 4 bases at J, with 8 bases between the two ends. The length of the CDR3 is 12 residues. Germline V CDR1 and CDR2: SEHNR, FQNEAQ (reference sequence). The CDR3 loop reads CASSSQGYEQYF. The CDR3 DNA is TGTGCCAGCAGCTCTCAGGGTTACGAGCAGTACTTC.

This clone was observed a single time. The CDR3 is CASRTQGSGSEQYF. CDR3 DNA sequence: TGTGCCAGCAGGACTCAGGGTAGCGGGAGCGAGCAGTACTTC. The chain recombines TRBV27 with TRBJ2-7; the match to TRBD2 covers 9 bases. CDR1 MNHEY and CDR2 SMNVEV come from the germline V gene (reference sequence). Trimming at V came to 6 bases and at J to 6 bases, leaving 9 bases not matched to a gene. CDR3 length: 14 residues.

Concerning this clone: Compared with germline, one end of the junction differs, possibly owing to a read error. This sequence joins TRBV3-1 (or the pseudogene TRBV3-2) and TRBJ1-4; no clear D gene. The length of the CDR3 is 16 residues. CDR1 LGHDT and CDR2 YNNKEL come from the germline V gene (reference sequence). In DNA, the CDR3 is TGTGCCAGCAGCCACACGGGAGGGTTTACTAATGAAAAACTGCTTTTT. Its protein is CASSHTGGFTNEKLLF.